This T cell receptor (beta chain) was found in a study of T cells in Graves' hyperthyroidism and ophthalmopathy. This clonotype was observed a few times. Using RNA transcripts as the source, TCR beta CDR3 regions were amplified. A first-round RT-PCR of the TCR CDR3 used the HTBI primer set. TCRdb processed the multiplex PCR reads anew with MiXCR; each CDR3 protein has one entry. The sample has roughly 700,000 distinct CDR3 sequences, 13% to 15% seen once. In germline, CDR1 is GTSNPN, CDR2 SVGIG (reference sequence). The CDR3 has 15 amino acids. V was pared by 0 bases and J by 3 bases, with 13 bases between.

The source material was blood. The V gene is TRBV30, the J gene TRBJ2-3, with D possibly TRBD1 on 5 matching bases. This TCR came from a woman under 30 with Graves' hyperthyroidism. The CDR3 DNA follows: TGTGCCTGGAGTGTACAATTCCAGGGAACAGATACGCAGTATTTT. Residues: CAWSVQFQGTDTQYF.